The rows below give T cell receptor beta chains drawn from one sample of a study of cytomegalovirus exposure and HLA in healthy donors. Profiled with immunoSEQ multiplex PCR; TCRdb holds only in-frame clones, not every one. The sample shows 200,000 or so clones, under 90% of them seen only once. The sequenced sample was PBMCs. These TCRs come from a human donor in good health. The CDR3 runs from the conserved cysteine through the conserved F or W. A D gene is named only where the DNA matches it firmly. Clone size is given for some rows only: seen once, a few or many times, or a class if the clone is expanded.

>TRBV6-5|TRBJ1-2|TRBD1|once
TGTGCCAGCAGTGGGACAGGGCCTAACTATGGCTACACCTTC
CASSGTGPNYGYTF
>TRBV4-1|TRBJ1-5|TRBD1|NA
TGCGCCAGCAGCCCGATACAGGGGACGAGGAATCAGCCCCAGCATTTT
CASSPIQGTRNQPQHF
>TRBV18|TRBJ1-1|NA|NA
TGTGCCAGCTCATTGGGCCTCAACACTGAAGCTTTCTTT
CASSLGLNTEAFF
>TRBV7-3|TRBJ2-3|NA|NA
TGTGCCAGCAGCTTTAAGGGGACAGATACGCAGTATTTT
CASSFKGTDTQYF
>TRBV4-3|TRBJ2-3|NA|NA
TGCGCCGCGGGATCCCGGAGCACAGATACGCAGTATTTT
CAAGSRSTDTQYF
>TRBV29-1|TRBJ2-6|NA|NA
TGCAGCGTAAAGACCGGGACATCGGGGGCCAACGTCCTGACTTTC
CSVKTGTSGANVLTF
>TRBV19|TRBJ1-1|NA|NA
TGTGCCAGTAGTATAGTGGGCGGGAAGAACACTGAAGCTTTCTTT
CASSIVGGKNTEAFF
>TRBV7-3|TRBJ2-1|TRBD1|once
TGTGCCAGCAGCGCCGGGACAGGTTATCTGAGTGAGCAGTTCTTC
CASSAGTGYLSEQFF
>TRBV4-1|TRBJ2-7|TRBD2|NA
TGCGCCAGCAGCCAAGCGGGACTAGCGGGGTACGAGCAGTACTTC
CASSQAGLAGYEQYF
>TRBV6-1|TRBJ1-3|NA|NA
TGTGCCAGCATATTAGGGGGACCAGGAAACACCATATATTTT
CASILGGPGNTIYF
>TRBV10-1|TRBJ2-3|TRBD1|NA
TGCGCCAGCAGTGATAGTGGACAGGGCTCAGATACGCAGTATTTT
CASSDSGQGSDTQYF
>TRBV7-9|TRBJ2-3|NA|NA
TGTGCCAGCAGCTTAGGATTGGGCGGGTTGCAGTATTTT
CASSLGLGGLQYF
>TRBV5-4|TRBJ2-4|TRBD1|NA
TGTGCCAGCAGCGCGGAGACAGGGCCACTCGGTAACATTCAGTACTTC
CASSAETGPLGNIQYF
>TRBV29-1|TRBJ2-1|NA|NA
TGCAGCGACGCTCAGGGGCCCTACAATGAGCAGTTCTTC
CSDAQGPYNEQFF
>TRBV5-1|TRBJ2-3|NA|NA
TGCGCCAGCAGCTTGGTGGCGGGGAGCACAGATACGCAGTATTTT
CASSLVAGSTDTQYF
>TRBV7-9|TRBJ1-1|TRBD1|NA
TGTGCCAGCAGCTCGGACAGGGCGAACACTGAAGCTTTCTTT
CASSSDRANTEAFF
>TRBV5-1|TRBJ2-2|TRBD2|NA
TGCGCCAGCAGCTTGGTCCTAGCGGGAAACACCGGGGAGCTGTTTTTT
CASSLVLAGNTGELFF
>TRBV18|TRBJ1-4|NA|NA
TGTGCCAGCTCACCACTGCAGGGGACAACTAATGAAAAACTGTTTTTT
CASSPLQGTTNEKLFF
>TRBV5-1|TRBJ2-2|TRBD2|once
TGCGCCAGCAGCTCGGGGGGTCAAGCTGGTAACACCGGGGAGCTGTTTTTT
CASSSGGQAGNTGELFF
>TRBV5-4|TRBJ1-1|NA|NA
TGTGCCAGCACCAACGACGGGCTGGGACTAGAAGCTTTCTTT
CASTNDGLGLEAFF
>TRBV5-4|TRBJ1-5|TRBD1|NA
TGTGCCAGCAGCGCGGACAGGGAAAATCAGCCCCAGCATTTT
CASSADRENQPQHF
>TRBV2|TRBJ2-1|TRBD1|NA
TGTGCCAGCAGCCGGGGAGGACAGGGGAGGGATGAGCAGTTCTTC
CASSRGGQGRDEQFF
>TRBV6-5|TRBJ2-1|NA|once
TGTGCCAGCAGTTACGGGAGGGACACCCCTTACAATGAGCAGTTCTTC
CASSYGRDTPYNEQFF
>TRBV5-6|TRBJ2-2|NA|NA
TGTGCCAGCCAGCGACGGGGAATGTCCGGGGAGCTGTTTTTT
CASQRRGMSGELFF
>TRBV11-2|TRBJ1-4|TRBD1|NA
TGTGCCAGCAGCTTAGGAGGCGGGACAGCAACTAATGAAAAACTGTTTTTT
CASSLGGGTATNEKLFF
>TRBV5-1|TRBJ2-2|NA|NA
TGCGCCAGCACCGGTTCCGGGACGGGAGCTACCGGGGAGCTGTTTTTT
CASTGSGTGATGELFF
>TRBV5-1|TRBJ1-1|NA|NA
TGCGCCAGCAGCTTGGGTGTTGAGGGTTTTGAAGCTTTCTTT
CASSLGVEGFEAFF
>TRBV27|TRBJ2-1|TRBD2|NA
TGTGCCAGCAAGGGACTAGCGGGAGGCGAGAATGAGCAGTTCTTC
CASKGLAGGENEQFF
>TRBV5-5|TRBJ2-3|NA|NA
TGTGCCAGCAGCTTGGCAGGGATAGCAGATACGCAGTATTTT
CASSLAGIADTQYF
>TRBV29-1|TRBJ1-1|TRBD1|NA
TGCAGCGTCACGAAAACGACAGGGCTAGAGGAAGCTTTCTTT
CSVTKTTGLEEAFF
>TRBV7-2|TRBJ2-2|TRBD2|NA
TGTGCCAGCAGCTTAGTCGCGACTAGCAGCACCGGGGAGCTGTTTTTT
CASSLVATSSTGELFF
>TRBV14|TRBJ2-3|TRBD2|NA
TGTGCCAGCAGCCAAGTGCCAACGGCTTCCTGGCGGGAGGTACCATTCACAGATACGCAGTATTTT
CASSQVPTASWREVPFTDTQYF
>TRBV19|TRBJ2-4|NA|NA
TGTGCCAGTAGAGGAGTCCAGTTAGCCAAAAACATTCAGTACTTC
CASRGVQLAKNIQYF
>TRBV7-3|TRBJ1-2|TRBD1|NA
TGTGCCAGCAGCTTCGGGACAGGCCGGGGCTACACCTTC
CASSFGTGRGYTF
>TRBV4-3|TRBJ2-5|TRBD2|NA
TGCGCTAAAAGATCACCCAGGCCTAGCGGGAGGGCCTGCGAGACCCAGTACTTC
CAKRSPRPSGRACETQYF
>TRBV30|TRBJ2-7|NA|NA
TGTGCCTGGAGTCGGTCTGTATACGAGCAGTACTTC
CAWSRSVYEQYF
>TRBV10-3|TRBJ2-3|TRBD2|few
TGTGCCATCAGCTCCCCCTATGCGGGAGGGCCTACAGATACGCAGTATTTT
CAISSPYAGGPTDTQYF
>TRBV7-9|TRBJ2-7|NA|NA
TGTTCCAGCAGTCCCCAGGGGTACGAGCAGTACTTC
CSSSPQGYEQYF
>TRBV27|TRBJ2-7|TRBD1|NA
TGTGCCAGCAGTTTAAGGAGACAGGGCTTCGACGAGCAGTACTTC
CASSLRRQGFDEQYF
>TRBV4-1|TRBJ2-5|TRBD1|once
TGCGCCAGCAGCCAAGGGACAGGGGGCGGAGAGACCCAGTACTTC
CASSQGTGGGETQYF
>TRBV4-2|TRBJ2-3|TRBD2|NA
TGTGCCAGCAGCCAAGACAACCTCAGCGGGGCGAGCACAGATACGCAGTATTTT
CASSQDNLSGASTDTQYF
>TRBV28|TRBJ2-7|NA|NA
TGTGCCAGCAGTCCCGACATGGACTGGGGAACCTACGAGCAGTACTTC
CASSPDMDWGTYEQYF
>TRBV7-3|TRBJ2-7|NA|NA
TGTGCCAGCAGCTTAACAATCACAGACGAGCAGTACTTC
CASSLTITDEQYF
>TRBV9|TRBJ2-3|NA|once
TGTGCCAGCAGCGGAGGAGATACGCAGTATTTT
CASSGGDTQYF
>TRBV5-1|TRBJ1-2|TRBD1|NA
TGCGCCAGCAGCGAGGGGACAGTGGACTATGGCTACACCTTC
CASSEGTVDYGYTF
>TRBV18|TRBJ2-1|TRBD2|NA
TGTGCCAGCTCACCGGGACTAAGTTACAATGAGCAGTTCTTC
CASSPGLSYNEQFF
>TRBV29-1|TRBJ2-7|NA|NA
TGCAGCGTGCCCGGGAGCCACGAGCAGTACTTC
CSVPGSHEQYF
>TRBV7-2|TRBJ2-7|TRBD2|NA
TGTGCCAGCAGCTTAGGTCGGAGCGGGGAAGGCTACGAGCAGTACTTC
CASSLGRSGEGYEQYF
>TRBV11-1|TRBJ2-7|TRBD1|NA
TGTGCCAGCAGCTTGAGGGACAGGGGATCCTACGAGCAGTACTTC
CASSLRDRGSYEQYF
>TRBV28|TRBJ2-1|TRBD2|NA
TGTGCCAGCAGTACCTATAGCGGGGGAAGGTACAATGAGCAGTTCTTC
CASSTYSGGRYNEQFF
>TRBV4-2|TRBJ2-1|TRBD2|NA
TGTGCCAGCAGCCAAGGGTACGTTGGGGGATTGGCGGGAGAAACGGAGAATGAGCAGTTCTTC
CASSQGYVGGLAGETENEQFF
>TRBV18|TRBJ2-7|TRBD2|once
TGTGCCAGCTCGCTAATGGAGACTAGCAGTGGTTTATGGGAGCAGTACTTC
CASSLMETSSGLWEQYF
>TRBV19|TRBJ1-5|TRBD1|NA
TGTGCCAGTGCAAATATAGGGACAGGGACTCAGCCCCAGCATTTT
CASANIGTGTQPQHF
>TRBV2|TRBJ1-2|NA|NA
TGTGCCAGCAGTTATCACGGGTCTGGCTACACCTTC
CASSYHGSGYTF